These T cell receptor beta chains were read from a single sample in a study of T cells after yellow fever vaccination. Each CDR3 protein is one row after TCRdb ran MiXCR on the 5' RACE reads. The sample gives some 350,000 distinct CDR3 sequences, approximately 4% of which show up once; roughly 26% is in the top ten. The sequenced sample was PBMCs, obtained 5 days after the yellow fever booster vaccination. The receptor set was obtained from a man aged 18-30 years who received the YFV17D yellow fever vaccine. Each CDR3 is given with its conserved first and last residue. D genes are given only for firm matches. Clone size is given for some rows only: seen once, a few or many times, or a class if the clone is expanded.

v_gene	j_gene	d_gene	len	abundance	CDR3aa	CDR3nt
TRBV12-3/TRBV12-4	TRBJ2-3	TRBD2	17	few	CASTSGTSGGSTDTQYF	TGTGCCAGCACCTCCGGGACTAGCGGGGGTAGCACAGATACGCAGTATTTT
TRBV6-6	TRBJ2-5	-	14	few	CASSYGENRLTQYF	TGTGCCAGCAGTTATGGGGAGAACCGTCTCACCCAGTACTTC
TRBV25-1	TRBJ2-3	-	17	few	CASSEFADSPSTDTQYF	TGTGCCAGCAGTGAATTCGCCGACTCACCAAGCACAGATACGCAGTATTTT
TRBV7-2	TRBJ1-6	TRBD1	15	-	CASRYGTGHNSPLHF	TGTGCCAGCAGATACGGGACAGGCCATAATTCACCCCTCCACTTT
TRBV11-2	TRBJ1-5	-	14	many	CASSSQGTNQPQHF	TGTGCCAGCAGCTCCCAGGGTACCAATCAGCCCCAGCATTTT
TRBV27	TRBJ2-6	TRBD1	15	few	CASSWDSRGANVLTF	TGTGCCAGCAGTTGGGACAGCCGTGGGGCCAACGTCCTGACTTTC
TRBV4-1	TRBJ2-5	-	13	few	CASSQVGQETQYF	TGCGCCAGCAGCCAAGTGGGCCAAGAGACCCAGTACTTC
TRBV3-1	TRBJ2-2	-	13	many	CASSQHTTGELFF	TGTGCCAGCAGCCAACACACTACCGGGGAGCTGTTTTTT
TRBV7-9	TRBJ1-1	-	15	many	CASSLPQQAIGEAFF	TGTGCCAGCAGCTTACCACAGCAGGCCATTGGGGAAGCTTTCTTT
TRBV10-3	TRBJ2-4	TRBD1	18	few	CAISGERQGEVAKNIQYF	TGTGCCATCAGTGGTGAACGACAGGGCGAGGTAGCCAAAAACATTCAGTACTTC
TRBV5-1	TRBJ2-1	-	14	-	CASSFRTGYNEQFF	TGCGCCAGCAGCTTCCGGACGGGATACAATGAGCAGTTCTTC
TRBV5-5	TRBJ2-2	TRBD1	17	few	CASSLAQLQGASGELFF	TGTGCCAGCAGCTTGGCCCAATTGCAGGGGGCGTCGGGGGAGCTGTTTTTT
TRBV5-4	TRBJ1-2	-	14	many	CASSPTGQNYGYTF	TGTGCCAGCAGCCCCACCGGACAGAACTATGGCTACACCTTC
TRBV28	TRBJ2-4	TRBD1	14	-	CAIYPGTAKNIQYF	TGTGCCATCTACCCCGGGACAGCGAAAAACATTCAGTACTTC
TRBV4-1	TRBJ2-3	-	13	-	CASSYRLPDTQYF	TGCGCCAGCAGCTACCGACTCCCAGATACGCAGTATTTT
TRBV12-3/TRBV12-4	TRBJ1-3	TRBD1	14	few	CASSSTGGSNTIYF	TGTGCCAGCAGTTCGACAGGGGGCTCGAACACCATATATTTT
TRBV7-2	TRBJ2-3	-	17	few	CASSLAFAKGSTDTQYF	TGTGCCAGCAGCTTAGCTTTTGCAAAGGGGAGCACAGATACGCAGTATTTT
TRBV4-3	TRBJ2-1	-	15	-	CASKPWWGGRDEQFF	TGCGCCAGCAAACCGTGGTGGGGGGGCCGGGATGAGCAGTTCTTC
TRBV10-3	TRBJ2-7	-	15	-	CAISESLAQAYEQYF	TGTGCCATCAGTGAAAGTCTAGCTCAGGCCTACGAGCAGTACTTC
TRBV5-1	TRBJ1-1	-	13	few	CASSPTRRTEAFF	TGCGCCAGCAGCCCTACCAGGAGAACTGAAGCTTTCTTT
TRBV29-1	TRBJ2-7	-	13	many	CSVEDKESYEQYF	TGCAGCGTTGAAGACAAGGAGTCCTACGAGCAGTACTTC
TRBV5-1	TRBJ2-1	TRBD2	16	many	CASSLNGGGSYNEQFF	TGCGCCAGCAGCTTGAACGGCGGGGGCTCCTACAATGAGCAGTTCTTC
TRBV7-2	TRBJ2-3	TRBD2	16	many	CASSLWASGNTDTQYF	TGTGCCAGCAGCTTATGGGCTAGCGGTAATACAGATACGCAGTATTTT
TRBV10-3	TRBJ2-5	-	16	-	CAISEGRGLKMETQYF	TGTGCCATCAGTGAGGGCCGAGGCCTCAAGATGGAGACCCAGTACTTC
TRBV18	TRBJ1-1	-	15	few	CASSKTGVLNTEAFF	TGTGCCAGCTCCAAAACCGGGGTTCTAAACACTGAAGCTTTCTTT
TRBV11-2	TRBJ2-3	TRBD2	16	-	CASSPTTSGAPDTQYF	TGTGCCAGCAGCCCGACGACTAGCGGGGCTCCGGATACGCAGTATTTT
TRBV15	TRBJ2-6	TRBD1	17	many	CATSRGRDRVGANVLTF	TGTGCCACCAGCAGAGGGAGAGACAGGGTTGGGGCCAACGTCCTGACTTTC
TRBV5-1	TRBJ1-2	TRBD1	14	many	CASSIPGQDYGYTF	TGCGCCAGCAGCATCCCGGGACAGGACTATGGCTACACCTTC
TRBV12-3/TRBV12-4	TRBJ1-4	-	15	many	CASGKTAATNEKLFF	TGTGCCAGCGGTAAGACGGCCGCAACTAATGAAAAACTGTTTTTT
TRBV6-1	TRBJ2-1	-	14	few	CASSEYPRDDEQFF	TGTGCCAGCAGTGAATATCCGCGGGACGATGAGCAGTTCTTC
TRBV5-1	TRBJ1-4	TRBD1	16	-	CASSSLPTGGGEKLFF	TGCGCCAGCAGCTCCCTTCCGACAGGGGGAGGTGAAAAACTGTTTTTT
TRBV5-1	TRBJ2-1	TRBD1	13	-	CATSGTGGNEQFF	TGCGCCACCTCCGGGACAGGGGGTAATGAGCAGTTCTTC
TRBV11-2	TRBJ2-7	-	11	few	CASSLSLVTYF	TGTGCCAGCAGCTTAAGTCTGGTTACCTACTTC
TRBV6-6	TRBJ2-7	-	13	-	CASSSGTPDEQYF	TGTGCCAGCAGTTCCGGGACACCCGACGAGCAGTACTTC
TRBV12-5	TRBJ2-3	-	14	-	CASGLPRGTDTQYF	TGTGCTAGTGGTTTGCCCCGCGGCACAGATACGCAGTATTTT
TRBV24-1	TRBJ2-1	TRBD1	13	few	CATERTGDNEQFF	TGTGCCACCGAGCGGACAGGGGACAATGAGCAGTTCTTC
TRBV5-5	TRBJ1-5	-	14	-	CASSLIILNQPQHF	TGTGCCAGCAGCTTGATCATTCTTAATCAGCCCCAGCATTTT
TRBV11-2	TRBJ1-1	-	14	-	CASSSAFRYGEAFF	TGTGCCAGCAGCTCCGCCTTTCGTTATGGGGAAGCTTTCTTT
TRBV24-1	TRBJ1-2	-	13	-	CATSDGEEYGYTF	TGTGCCACCAGTGATGGAGAGGAGTATGGCTACACCTTC
TRBV20-1	TRBJ2-7	-	12	few	CSARWTDYEQYF	TGCAGTGCTAGGTGGACAGACTACGAGCAGTACTTC
TRBV5-1	TRBJ2-3	TRBD2	15	many	CASSPSGGAKETQYF	TGCGCCAGCAGCCCCAGCGGGGGGGCCAAAGAAACGCAGTATTTT
TRBV20-1	TRBJ2-1	TRBD2	17	-	CSARGLAGGRSYNEQFF	TGCAGTGCTAGGGGACTAGCGGGGGGGCGCTCCTACAATGAGCAGTTCTTC
TRBV12-3/TRBV12-4	TRBJ2-3	-	12	many	CASSMGRGTQYF	TGTGCCAGCAGTATGGGACGAGGGACGCAGTATTTT
TRBV12-3/TRBV12-4	TRBJ2-3	TRBD2	17	few	CASSNGLAGGPWNTQYF	TGTGCCAGCAGTAACGGACTAGCGGGGGGGCCATGGAATACGCAGTATTTT
TRBV20-1	TRBJ1-1	-	10	few	CSATDSEAFF	TGCAGTGCAACGGACAGTGAAGCTTTCTTT
TRBV11-2	TRBJ1-6	TRBD1	15	few	CASSPRQGTTSPLHF	TGTGCCAGCAGCCCCCGACAGGGGACTACCTCACCCCTCCACTTT
TRBV7-9	TRBJ2-3	TRBD2	15	many	CASSLVAGGTDTQYF	TGTGCCAGCAGCTTGGTAGCGGGGGGCACAGATACGCAGTATTTT
TRBV20-1	TRBJ2-5	TRBD1	13	many	CSARDSQQETQYF	TGCAGTGCCCGGGACAGTCAACAAGAGACCCAGTACTTC
TRBV7-8	TRBJ1-2	-	18	few	CASSTTSVHAHPLYGYTF	TGTGCCAGCAGCACTACCTCGGTTCACGCTCATCCACTCTATGGCTACACCTTC
TRBV19	TRBJ2-1	-	16	-	CASSIAEVSSYNEQFF	TGTGCCAGTAGTATAGCGGAGGTCAGCTCCTACAATGAGCAGTTCTTC
TRBV7-2	TRBJ1-1	-	15	few	CASSLAPNRNTEAFF	TGTGCCAGCAGCTTAGCGCCAAACCGGAACACTGAAGCTTTCTTT
TRBV5-1	TRBJ2-2	TRBD1	17	few	CASSLPSRDRNTGELFF	TGCGCCAGCAGCTTGCCATCCCGGGACAGAAACACCGGGGAGCTGTTTTTT
TRBV12-3/TRBV12-4	TRBJ2-1	-	13	few	CATASAGPHEQFF	TGTGCCACCGCCTCTGCGGGCCCCCATGAGCAGTTCTTC